These 3 T cell receptor beta chains originate from one sample sequenced in a study of T cells in localized non-small cell lung cancer. The assay was immunoSEQ multiplex PCR, and TCRdb's table has in-frame clones only and misses some. The sample lists tens of thousands of clones; 80% to 95% were seen once. The sequenced sample was peripheral blood, obtained before any cancer treatment. The receptor set was obtained from a man aged 35-75 years with stage I lung adenocarcinoma.

This chain links TRBV27 with TRBJ2-1; 13 positions match TRBD2. The CDR3 totals 17 residues. The J segment lost 0 bases and the V segment lost 2 bases, leaving 1 base of the junction unmatched. Per germline, CDR1 MNHEY and CDR2 SMNVEV (reference sequence). CDR3 in DNA: TGTGCCAGCAGTTTAACTAGCGGGGGGGGCTCCTACAATGAGCAGTTCTTC. Its protein is CASSLTSGGGSYNEQFF.

The chain's CDR3 is CASAPGFYNEQFF. The CDR3 region has the DNA TGTGCCAGCGCCCCGGGCTTTTACAATGAGCAGTTCTTC. V and J are TRBV11-2 and TRBJ2-1; D is undetermined. Germline CDR1 is SGHAT and CDR2 is FQNNGV. Trimming pared 8 bases from V and 4 bases from J, leaving 12 bases between. The CDR3 has 13 amino acids.

This clone was detected once. CDR3 residues: CASSPGTYEQYF. As DNA, the CDR3 is TGTGCCAGTAGCCCCGGAACCTACGAGCAGTACTTC. The V call is TRBV19, the J call TRBJ2-7; no clear D gene. Germline CDR1 LNHDA, CDR2 SQIVND (reference sequence). The CDR3 covers 12 residues. With 6 bases removed from V and 2 bases from J, the gap between germline ends came to 8 bases.